The 6 T cell receptor beta chains listed next were all sequenced from one sample in a study of T-cell memory formation after mild COVID-19. TCRdb recomputed calls from the 5' RACE reads with MiXCR, one row per CDR3 protein. The sample contains 75,000 to 90,000 distinct CDR3 sequences, 11% to 15% of which appear only once. Sequencing input: PBMCs or a T cell subset sorted from them (not recorded which). These TCRs come from an adult woman who had mild COVID-19 (a few samples of this study predate the infection). Cell type and time point are not known.

A few counts support this clonotype. The chain combines TRBV5-1 with TRBJ1-1; a possible D gene is TRBD1 (6 bases). CDR3 length: 15 amino acids. V was cut by 1 base and J by 1 base, with 11 bases left in between. Germline CDR1 and CDR2: SGHRS and YFSETQ. CDR3 sequence: CASSLTWGQNTEAFF. CDR3 DNA sequence: TGCGCCAGCAGCTTGACGTGGGGGCAGAACACTGAAGCTTTCTTT.

This clonotype has a handful of counts. The V and J genes are TRBV3-1 and TRBJ2-1; D is ambiguous. The length of the CDR3 is 16 residues. V lost 4 bases and J lost 0, with 13 bases in between. Germline V gives CDR1 LGHDT, CDR2 YNNKEL (reference sequence). The CDR3 DNA is TGTGCCAGCAGCCGGTCCCAGTGGGGCTCCTACAATGAGCAGTTCTTC. Translation gives CASSRSQWGSYNEQFF.

This clonotype was counted at least ten times. The chain employs TRBV30 and TRBJ1-1; D ambiguous. The CDR3 contains 11 residues. Germline CDR1 and CDR2: GTSNPN and SVGIG (reference sequence). The V gene lost 2 bases and the J gene lost 7 bases, with 8 bases spanning the gap. Here the CDR3 DNA reads TGTGCCTGGAGTCATGGGATTGAAGCTTTCTTT. This sequence encodes CAWSHGIEAFF.

CDR3 coding DNA: TGTGCCAGCGGGGGGTCCTACCGCACAGATACGCAGTATTTT. Translation: CASGGSYRTDTQYF. The chain uses TRBV7-8 and TRBJ2-3, with a weak D call TRBD2 (6 bases). The CDR3 contains 14 residues. Germline values: CDR1 SGHVS, CDR2 FQNEAQ. Trimming stripped 8 bases from V and 1 base from J, with 13 bases between.

The genes are TRBV25-1 and TRBJ2-7, with TRBD2 matching 8 bases. V dropped 7 bases and J dropped 3; count of bases not matched to a gene: 2. Germline V gives CDR1 MGHDK, CDR2 SYGVNS. This CDR3 spans 12 amino acids. CDR3 sequence reads: CASMAGGYEQYF. CDR3 nucleotide sequence: TGTGCCAGCATGGCGGGAGGCTACGAGCAGTACTTC.

The chain uses TRBV9 and TRBJ2-1; no clear D gene. CDR3 length: 16 amino acids. The germline V gene encodes CDR1 SGDLS and CDR2 YYNGEE. The germline V and J ends were trimmed by 0 bases and 2 bases, with 12 bases remaining between them. CDR3 bases: TGTGCCAGCAGCGTAGGAGCAGACATACCCTACAATGAGCAGTTCTTC. This encodes CASSVGADIPYNEQFF. Looking up the rest from reference TRBV9 and TRBJ2-1 gives the full variable domain: DSGVTQTPKHLITATGQRVTLRCSPRSGDLSVYWYQQSLDQGLQFLIQYYNGEERAKGNILERFSAQQFPDLHSELNLSSLELGDSALYFCASSVGADIPYNEQFFGPGTRLTVL.